The 17 T cell receptor beta chains listed next were all sequenced from one sample in a study of tumor-infiltrating lymphocytes in primary liver carcinoma. Unsorted bulk tissue (roughly 17-33 mg) underwent RNA and DNA co-extraction. With a constant-region primer, TCR beta cDNA was made from around 530 ng of total RNA. A slightly modified ARM-PCR protocol with three nested multiplex PCR rounds produced these TCR beta libraries. Use of TRBV1-TRBV30 forward primers with a C-beta reverse primer characterized the first two PCR rounds, which lasted approximately 11 cycles each. One entry per CDR3 protein results from TCRdb running MiXCR on the multiplex PCR reads. Here the sample spans about 50,000 distinct CDR3 sequences, around 77% being singletons. Sequenced: liver tumor tissue from sampling region 5. Subset in this sample: tumor region T5, tumor centre. The origin of the receptors is a man in his forties with primary liver carcinoma and hepatitis B virus infection.

As concerns this clonotype: At one boundary the junction diverges from the germline segment, which might be a read error. CDR3 coding DNA: TGTGGCAGCAGTTGGGTTCAGGGGGCGGATAGCAATCAACCACAGCATTTT. Translation gives CGSSWVQGADSNQPQHF. J is TRBJ1-5 and V is TRBV6-6, with 8 bases identical to TRBD1. Germline V gene sequence: CDR1 MNHNY, CDR2 SVGAGI (reference sequence). The CDR3 totals 17 residues.

The rearrangement links TRBV5-4 to TRBJ1-2, with D perhaps matching TRBD1 (5 bases). CDR3 size: 19 residues. With 6 bases removed from V and 8 bases from J, the gap between germline ends came to 35 bases. The germline V gene encodes CDR1 SGHNT and CDR2 YYREEE (reference sequence). The CDR3 DNA sequence: TGTGCCAGCAACCTGGGTCTCGGTGGGGGACCCCAGGGCGGGCAGGGCTACACCTTC. Translated, it gives CASNLGLGGGPQGGQGYTF.

V and J are TRBV12-3 or TRBV12-4 and TRBJ1-2; D perhaps matches TRBD1 (5 bases). The CDR3 loop spans 14 amino acids. The V end was cut by 6 bases, the J end by 13 bases, with 24 bases between. CDR3: CASSPSGTNYVCTF. The CDR3 DNA is TGTGCCAGCAGCCCCTCGGGGACTAACTATGTCTGCACCTTC.

On this clonotype: A junction boundary mismatches the germline segment, possibly from a read error. The J gene is TRBJ1-5, the V gene TRBV7-9, with D maybe TRBD1 (6 bases). The CDR3 is 15 residues long. Per the germline V gene, CDR1 is SEHNR and CDR2 is FQNEAQ (reference sequence). The CDR3 DNA is TGTGCCAGCAGATCCTCAGGGGTTAGCAATCAACCCCAGCATTTT. It codes for CASRSSGVSNQPQHF. The whole variable domain, filled in from reference TRBV7-9 and TRBJ1-5, reads DTGVSQNPRHKITKRGQNVTFRCDPISEHNRLYWYRQTLGQGPEFLTYFQNEAQLEKSRLLSDRFSAERPKGSFSTLEIQRTEQGDSAMYLCASRSSGVSNQPQHFGDGTRLSIL.

As for this clonotype: Without the conserved terminal phenylalanine or tryptophan, this CDR3 likely stems from a read error. This chain joins TRBV4-1 and TRBJ1-3; D uncertain. The length of the CDR3 is 17 residues. CDR1 MGHRA and CDR2 YSYEKL come from the germline V gene. In DNA form, the CDR3 reads TGCGCCTGCAGCCAACTAAGGACGGCAGGTTCTGGAAACACCATATATTTG. Protein sequence: CACSQLRTAGSGNTIYL.

About this clonotype: As the CDR3 is not closed by the conserved phenylalanine or tryptophan, this likely results from a read error. No DNA is shown, since the ends of the CDR3 on it are uncertain; the CDR3 is the one TCRdb lists. The chain couples TRBV14 to TRBJ1-6; the table's D call, TRBD1, was not checked against the DNA. A total of 14 residues make up the CDR3, ends included. Germline V gene data show CDR1 as SGHDN and CDR2 as FVKESK. The CDR3 protein is CASSHSGENSPIHS.

The chain employs TRBV9 and TRBJ2-7; tentatively, D is TRBD1 (5 bases). Germline assignment: CDR1 SGDLS and CDR2 YYNGEE. The CDR3 is 12 amino acids. The ends were cut back, 5 bases at V and 4 bases at J, with 10 bases in the middle. This chain's CDR3 is CASRGDSYEQYF. The CDR3 DNA is TGTGCCAGCAGAGGGGATTCATACGAGCAGTACTTC.

To note about this clonotype: This may come from a read error, since a much larger clone is one base off. The chain has TRBV19 and TRBJ2-2; a possible D gene is TRBD1 (6 bases). V was pared by 6 bases and J by 6 bases, with 20 bases between. The CDR3 has 16 residues. Germline CDR1 and CDR2: LNHDA and SQIVND (reference sequence). This chain's CDR3 is CASSSRVGTWSGELFF. The CDR3 nucleotides are TGTGCCAGTAGCTCCCGAGTAGGGACATGGTCCGGGGAGCTGTTTTTT. Full variable domain (rest looked up from reference TRBV19 and TRBJ2-2): DGGITQSPKYLFRKEGQNVTLSCEQNLNHDAMYWYRQDPGQGLRLIYYSQIVNDFQKGDIAEGYSVSREKKESFPLTVTSAQKNPTAFYLCASSSRVGTWSGELFFGEGSRLTVL.

Worth noting for this clonotype: Because it lacks the conserved phenylalanine or tryptophan at the end, this CDR3 is likely a read error. The V and J genes are TRBV11-1 and TRBJ1-2; D gene unclear. The ends were cut back, 7 bases at V and 4 bases at J, with 16 bases in the middle. The germline V gene encodes CDR1 SGHAT and CDR2 FQDESV (reference sequence). The CDR3 loop spans 14 amino acids. CDR3 residues: CASTFKVFGYGYTL. The CDR3 DNA follows: TGTGCCAGCACTTTCAAGGTATTTGGCTATGGCTACACCCTC.

The V call is TRBV14, the J call TRBJ1-1, with 7 bases aligning to TRBD1. Germline loops: CDR1 SGHDN, CDR2 FVKESK. There are 14 residues in the CDR3. V shed 8 bases, J shed 11 bases, and the junction held 17 bases outside the gene matches. DNA for the CDR3: TGTGCCAGCGGTTCTTCGGACAGGTTGGATGCGGCTTTCTTT. It encodes CASGSSDRLDAAFF. The full variable domain, in which reference TRBV14 and TRBJ1-1 provide the parts outside the CDR3, is EAGVTQFPSHSVIEKGQTVTLRCDPISGHDNLYWYRRVMGKEIKFLLHFVKESKQDESGMPNNRFLAERTGGTYSTLKVQPAELEDSGVYFCASGSSDRLDAAFFGQGTRLTVV.

As to this clonotype: This may stem from a read error, because a much larger clone lies one nucleotide away. This chain uses TRBV11-2 with TRBJ2-5; 9 positions agree with TRBD2. V was clipped by 7 bases and J by 6 bases; unmatched bases: 9. The germline V gene has CDR1 SGHAT and CDR2 FQNNGV. The CDR3 length is 14 residues. This CDR3 is CASTRAGGQKTQYF. The DNA for the CDR3 is TGTGCCAGCACCCGAGCGGGAGGACAAAAGACCCAGTACTTC.

Remarks on this clonotype: At one boundary the junction diverges from the germline segment, which might be a read error. In DNA form, the CDR3 reads TGCGCCAACAGCCGAGGATTCCAACATGGAAATGAGCAGTACTTC. It yields the protein CANSRGFQHGNEQYF. The rearrangement links TRBV4-1 to TRBJ2-7; D call uncertain. The germline V gene encodes CDR1 MGHRA and CDR2 YSYEKL. The CDR3 runs to 15 residues.

This chain joins TRBV18 and TRBJ2-5, with D tentatively TRBD1 (6 bases). Germline V gene lookup returns CDR1 KGHSH and CDR2 LQKENI. Trimming left V 3 bases short and J 2 bases short, with 7 bases between. The CDR3 length is 13 residues. The CDR3 DNA sequence: TGTGCCAGCTCACCGGGGGCTCAAGAGACCCAGTACTTC. Encoded protein: CASSPGAQETQYF.

A word on this clonotype: No conserved phenylalanine or tryptophan ends this CDR3, so it is likely a read error. The limits of the CDR3 on the DNA are not certain, so only TCRdb's listed CDR3 is given. The chain recombines TRBV11-2 with TRBJ2-2; the table's TRBD2 call for D was not verified on the DNA. The length of the CDR3 is 17 amino acids, counting both ends. Germline lookup yields CDR1 SGHAT and CDR2 FQNNGV. CDR3: CASSLALGGANTGELLS.

The sample holds a few counts of this clonotype. The chain carries TRBV9 and TRBJ1-1, with D unclear. The germline V and J ends were trimmed by 4 bases and 2 bases, with 9 bases remaining between them. This CDR3 comprises 13 residues. Germline loops: CDR1 SGDLS, CDR2 YYNGEE. CDR3 DNA: TGTGCCAGCAGCAGGATGATCAACACTGAAGCTTTCTTT. Its translation is CASSRMINTEAFF.

The chain has TRBV29-1 and TRBJ1-1; no reliable D call. V lost 7 bases and J 0 bases, leaving 18 bases between the germline ends. This CDR3 has 15 amino acids. From germline, CDR1 is SQVTM and CDR2 ANQGSEA. CDR3 region: CSATPGWAVNTEAFF. The CDR3 bases are TGCAGCGCTACCCCGGGTTGGGCAGTGAACACTGAAGCTTTCTTT.

Details on this clonotype: A much larger clone lies a single base off, so this may be a read error. The V call is TRBV15, the J call TRBJ2-3; no definite D call. The J call is in doubt because the DNA end fits TRBJ1-5 better. CDR1 LNHNV and CDR2 YYDKDF come from the germline V gene (reference sequence). The CDR3 totals 16 residues. The CDR3: CATSSARAIGADTQHF. CDR3 sequence (DNA): TGTGCCACCAGCAGTGCCCGGGCCATAGGCGCAGATACGCAGCATTTT.